This passage covers 8 T cell receptor beta chains from one sample sequenced in a study of Graves' ophthalmopathy and Graves' hyperthyroidism. For repertoire sequencing, the TCR beta CDR3 regions were amplified from RNA transcripts. The first round was an RT-PCR with HTBI primers, and the second round was a multiplex PCR. TCRdb independently ran MiXCR on the multiplex PCR reads; one entry per CDR3 protein. The table records over a million distinct CDR3 sequences, about 38% of them present only once. Sequencing used peripheral blood or thyroid tissue (not recorded which). These receptors all come from an adult man with Graves' hyperthyroidism.

This clonotype showed up many times. V gene TRBV9 combines with J gene TRBJ1-6, with 9 bases fitting TRBD1. The CDR3 has 15 amino acids. Per germline, CDR1 SGDLS and CDR2 YYNGEE. The V and J ends lost 4 bases and 10 bases, in that order; junction bases with no gene match: 9. The CDR3 region is CASSPWTGVSSPLHF. DNA for the CDR3: TGTGCCAGCAGCCCTTGGACAGGGGTCAGCTCACCCCTCCACTTT.

This clonotype was picked up a small number of times. The DNA of the CDR3 is TGTGCCAGCAGGCCCGGGGCCGGGGGGTACCAAGAGACCCAGTACTTC. This gives the protein CASRPGAGGYQETQYF. This sequence joins TRBV5-8 and TRBJ2-5, with 7 bases lining up with TRBD2. V dropped 5 bases and J dropped 0; count of bases not matched to a gene: 10. The germline V gene has CDR1 SGHTS and CDR2 YDEGEE. The CDR3 consists of 16 residues.

The sample holds a few counts of this clonotype. The chain employs TRBV20-1 and TRBJ2-7; the D gene is possibly TRBD1 (5 bases). The germline V gene has CDR1 DFQATT and CDR2 SNEGSKA (reference sequence). V dropped 0 bases and J dropped 3 bases, with 18 bases sitting between them. This CDR3 region has 16 residues. The CDR3 sequence is CSARDSAQGVYYEQYF. CDR3 coding DNA: TGCAGTGCTAGAGATTCCGCGCAGGGCGTGTACTACGAGCAGTACTTC.

This clonotype was detected many times. The chain has TRBV5-4 and TRBJ1-3; D is unresolved. Germline CDR1 SGHNT, CDR2 YYREEE (reference sequence). V shed 4 bases and J shed 0 bases, with 11 bases lying between them. This CDR3 contains 15 residues. CDR3 coding DNA: TGTGCCAGCAGCGATCAGAGGAGCTCTGGAAACACCATATATTTT. This encodes CASSDQRSSGNTIYF.

This chain uses TRBV6-4 with TRBJ2-7; unclear D gene. Germline loops: CDR1 MRHNA, CDR2 SNTAGT. The V end lost 5 bases, the J end lost 6 bases, and 14 bases lay between the germline ends. CDR3 length equals 13 residues. CDR3 protein: CASSYVGDPEQYF. CDR3 nucleotides: TGTGCCAGCAGTTACGTCGGCGATCCCGAGCAGTACTTC.

The J gene is TRBJ2-7, the V gene TRBV2; no firm D call. The CDR3 totals 14 residues. V shed 5 bases and J shed 4 bases, with 15 bases lying between them. Germline CDR1 is SNHLY and CDR2 is FYNNEI. The CDR3 sequence is CASSRVAATYEQYF. CDR3 DNA sequence: TGTGCCAGCAGTAGGGTGGCAGCCACTTACGAGCAGTACTTC.

The chain couples TRBV25-1 to TRBJ2-5; D not certain. V lost 5 bases and J 2 bases, leaving 27 bases between the germline ends. The CDR3 runs 19 residues. Germline CDR1 reads MGHDK; CDR2 reads SYGVNS. The CDR3 DNA reads TGTGCCAGCAGTACCCGGTTATGGATGGGATACAAACAACAAGAGACCCAGTACTTC. Protein product: CASSTRLWMGYKQQETQYF.

In its sample, this clonotype was seen many times. CDR3 loop: CASSPRFGTSGLSAPYEQYF. Here the CDR3 DNA reads TGTGCCAGCAGCCCGCGTTTCGGGACTAGCGGGCTCTCCGCCCCCTACGAGCAGTACTTC. The V and J genes are TRBV7-9 and TRBJ2-7; the match to TRBD2 covers 12 bases. Germline V lookup: CDR1 SEHNR, CDR2 FQNEAQ (reference sequence). This CDR3 contains 20 residues. V dropped 5 bases and J dropped 2; count of bases not matched to a gene: 19.